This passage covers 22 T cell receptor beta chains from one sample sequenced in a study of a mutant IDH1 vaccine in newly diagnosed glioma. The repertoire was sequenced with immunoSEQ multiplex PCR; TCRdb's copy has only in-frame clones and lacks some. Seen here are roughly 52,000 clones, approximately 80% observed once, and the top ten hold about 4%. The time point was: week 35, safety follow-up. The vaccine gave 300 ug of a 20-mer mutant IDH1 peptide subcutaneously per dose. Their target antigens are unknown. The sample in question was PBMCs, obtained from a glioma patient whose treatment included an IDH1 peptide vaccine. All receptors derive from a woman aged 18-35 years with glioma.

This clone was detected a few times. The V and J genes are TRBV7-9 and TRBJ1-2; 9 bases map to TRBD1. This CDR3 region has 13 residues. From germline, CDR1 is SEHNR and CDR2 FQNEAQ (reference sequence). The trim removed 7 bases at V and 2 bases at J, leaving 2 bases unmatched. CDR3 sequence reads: CASNGQGNYGYTF. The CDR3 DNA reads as TGTGCCAGCAACGGACAGGGGAACTATGGCTACACCTTC.

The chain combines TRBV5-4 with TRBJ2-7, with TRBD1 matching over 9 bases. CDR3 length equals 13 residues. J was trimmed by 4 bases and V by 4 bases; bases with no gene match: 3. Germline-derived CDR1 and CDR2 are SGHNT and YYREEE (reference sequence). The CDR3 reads CASSQDRGYEQYF. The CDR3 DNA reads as TGTGCCAGCAGCCAGGACAGGGGATACGAGCAGTACTTC. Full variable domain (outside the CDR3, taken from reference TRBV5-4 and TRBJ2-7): ETGVTQSPTHLIKTRGQQVTLRCSSQSGHNTVSWYQQALGQGPQFIFQYYREEENGRGNFPPRFSGLQFPNYSSELNVNALELDDSALYLCASSQDRGYEQYFGPGTRLTVT.

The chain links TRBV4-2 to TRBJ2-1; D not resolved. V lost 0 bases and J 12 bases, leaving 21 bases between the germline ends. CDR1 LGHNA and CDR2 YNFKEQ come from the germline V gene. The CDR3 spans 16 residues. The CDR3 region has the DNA TGTGCCAGCAGCCAAGATGAGGCAGTTCTGGGCGGACGGCAGTTCTTC. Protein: CASSQDEAVLGGRQFF.

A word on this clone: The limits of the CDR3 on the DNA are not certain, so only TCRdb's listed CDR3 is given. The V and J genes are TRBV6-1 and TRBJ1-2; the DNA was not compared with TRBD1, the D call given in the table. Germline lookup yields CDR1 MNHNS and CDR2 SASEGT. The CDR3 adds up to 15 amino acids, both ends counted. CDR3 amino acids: CASILDRALSGGYTF.

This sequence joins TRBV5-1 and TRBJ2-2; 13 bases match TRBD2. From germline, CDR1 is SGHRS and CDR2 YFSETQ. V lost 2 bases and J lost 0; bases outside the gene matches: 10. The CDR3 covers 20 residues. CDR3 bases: TGCGCCAGCAGCTTAATGCGAACTAGCGGGGGGGCCGCGAACACCGGGGAGCTGTTTTTT. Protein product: CASSLMRTSGGAANTGELFF. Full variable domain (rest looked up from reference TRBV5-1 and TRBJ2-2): KAGVTQTPRYLIKTRGQQVTLSCSPISGHRSVSWYQQTPGQGLQFLFEYFSETQRNKGNFPGRFSGRQFSNSRSEMNVSTLELGDSALYLCASSLMRTSGGAANTGELFFGEGSRLTVL.

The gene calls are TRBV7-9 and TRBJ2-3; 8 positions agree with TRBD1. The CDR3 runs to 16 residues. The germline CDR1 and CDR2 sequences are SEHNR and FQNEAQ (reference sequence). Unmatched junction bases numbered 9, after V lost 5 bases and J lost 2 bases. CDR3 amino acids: CASSRWTGPVTDTQYF. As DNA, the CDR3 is TGTGCCAGCAGCCGATGGACAGGGCCGGTCACAGATACGCAGTATTTT.

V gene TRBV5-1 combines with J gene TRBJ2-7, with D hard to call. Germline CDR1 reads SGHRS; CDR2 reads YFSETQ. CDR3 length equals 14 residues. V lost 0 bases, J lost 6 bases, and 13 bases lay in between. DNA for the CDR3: TGCGCCAGCAGCTTGGGGTGGGGATCAGGCGAGCAGTACTTC. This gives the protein CASSLGWGSGEQYF.

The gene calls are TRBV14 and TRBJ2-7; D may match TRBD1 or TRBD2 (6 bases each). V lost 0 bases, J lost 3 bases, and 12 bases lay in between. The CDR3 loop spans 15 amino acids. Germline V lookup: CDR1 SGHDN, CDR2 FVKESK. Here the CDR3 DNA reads TGTGCCAGCAGCCAAGATCTCGGGGGCAGCTACGAGCAGTACTTC. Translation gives CASSQDLGGSYEQYF.

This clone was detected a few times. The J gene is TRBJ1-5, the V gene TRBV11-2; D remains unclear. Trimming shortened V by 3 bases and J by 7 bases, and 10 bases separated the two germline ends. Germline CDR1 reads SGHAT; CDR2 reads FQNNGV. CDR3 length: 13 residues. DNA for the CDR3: TGTGCCAGCAGCTTTCACGACCAACAGCCCCAGCATTTT. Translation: CASSFHDQQPQHF.

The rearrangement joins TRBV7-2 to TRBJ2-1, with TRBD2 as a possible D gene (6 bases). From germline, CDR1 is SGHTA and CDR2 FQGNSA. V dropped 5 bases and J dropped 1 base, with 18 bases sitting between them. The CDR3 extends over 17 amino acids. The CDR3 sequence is CASSPTGLAKSYNEQFF. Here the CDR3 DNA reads TGTGCCAGCAGCCCAACTGGGCTAGCGAAATCCTACAATGAGCAGTTCTTC. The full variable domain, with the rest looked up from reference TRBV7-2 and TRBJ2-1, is GAGVSQSPSNKVTEKGKDVELRCDPISGHTALYWYRQSLGQGLEFLIYFQGNSAPDKSGLPSDRFSAERTGGSVSTLTIQRTQQEDSAVYLCASSPTGLAKSYNEQFFGPGTRLTVL.

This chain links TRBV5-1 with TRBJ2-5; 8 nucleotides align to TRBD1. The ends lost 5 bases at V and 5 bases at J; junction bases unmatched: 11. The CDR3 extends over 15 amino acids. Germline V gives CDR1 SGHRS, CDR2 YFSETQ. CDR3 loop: CASSYSGGGGETQYF. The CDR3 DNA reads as TGCGCCAGCAGTTATTCAGGGGGCGGTGGGGAGACCCAGTACTTC.

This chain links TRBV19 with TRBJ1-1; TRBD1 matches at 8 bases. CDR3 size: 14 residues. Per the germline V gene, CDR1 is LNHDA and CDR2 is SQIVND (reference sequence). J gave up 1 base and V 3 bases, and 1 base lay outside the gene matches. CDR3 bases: TGTGCCAGTAGTATTACAGGGGGGAACACTGAAGCTTTCTTT. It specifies CASSITGGNTEAFF. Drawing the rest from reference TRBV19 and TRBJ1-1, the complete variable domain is DGGITQSPKYLFRKEGQNVTLSCEQNLNHDAMYWYRQDPGQGLRLIYYSQIVNDFQKGDIAEGYSVSREKKESFPLTVTSAQKNPTAFYLCASSITGGNTEAFFGQGTRLTVV.

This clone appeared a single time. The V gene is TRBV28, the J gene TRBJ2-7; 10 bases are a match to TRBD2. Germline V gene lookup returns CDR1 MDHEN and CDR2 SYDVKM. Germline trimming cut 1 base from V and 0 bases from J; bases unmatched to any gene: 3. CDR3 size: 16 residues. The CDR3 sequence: CASSLSASGSSYEQYF. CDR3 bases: TGTGCCAGCAGTTTATCGGCTAGCGGGAGCTCCTACGAGCAGTACTTC.

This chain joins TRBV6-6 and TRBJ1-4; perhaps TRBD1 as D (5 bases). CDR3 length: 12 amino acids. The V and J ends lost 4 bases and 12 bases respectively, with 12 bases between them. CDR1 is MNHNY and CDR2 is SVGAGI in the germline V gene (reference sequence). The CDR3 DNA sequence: TGTGCCAGCAGTTCGCGAACGGGACAACTGTTTTTT. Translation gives CASSSRTGQLFF.

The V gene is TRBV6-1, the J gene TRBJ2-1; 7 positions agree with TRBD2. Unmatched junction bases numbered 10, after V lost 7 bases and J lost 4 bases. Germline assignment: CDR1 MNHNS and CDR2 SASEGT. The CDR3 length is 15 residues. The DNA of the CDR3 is TGTGCCAGCATCACTAAGCAAGCGGGGTACAATGAGCAGTTCTTC. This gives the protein CASITKQAGYNEQFF.

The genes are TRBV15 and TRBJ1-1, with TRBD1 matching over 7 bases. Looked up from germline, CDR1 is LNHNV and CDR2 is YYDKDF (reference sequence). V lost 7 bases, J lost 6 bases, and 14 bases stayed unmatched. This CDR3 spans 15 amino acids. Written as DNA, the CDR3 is TGTGCCACCAAGGTTTCAGGGGGGCGATCGGCTGAAGCTTTCTTT. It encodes CATKVSGGRSAEAFF.

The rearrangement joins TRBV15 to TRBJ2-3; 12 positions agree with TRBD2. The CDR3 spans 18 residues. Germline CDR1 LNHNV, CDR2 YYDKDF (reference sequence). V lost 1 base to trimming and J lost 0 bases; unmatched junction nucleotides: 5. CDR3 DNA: TGTGCCACCAGCAGAGCCCTAGCGGGGGGGCCTAGCACAGATACGCAGTATTTT. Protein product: CATSRALAGGPSTDTQYF.

This CDR3 reads CAWGVGPNTEAFF. Written as DNA, the CDR3 is TGTGCCTGGGGGGTGGGGCCGAACACTGAAGCTTTCTTT. The gene calls are TRBV30 and TRBJ1-1; D possibly corresponds to TRBD1 (5 bases). CDR1 and CDR2 (germline): GTSNPN, SVGIG (reference sequence). The germline V and J ends were trimmed by 5 bases and 1 base, with 11 bases remaining between them. This CDR3 region has 13 residues.

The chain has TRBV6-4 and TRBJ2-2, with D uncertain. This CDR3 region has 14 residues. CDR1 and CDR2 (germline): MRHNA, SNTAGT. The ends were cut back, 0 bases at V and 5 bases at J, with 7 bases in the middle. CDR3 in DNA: TGTGCCAGCAGTGACTCCTCGAGAACCGGGGAGCTGTTTTTT. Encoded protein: CASSDSSRTGELFF.

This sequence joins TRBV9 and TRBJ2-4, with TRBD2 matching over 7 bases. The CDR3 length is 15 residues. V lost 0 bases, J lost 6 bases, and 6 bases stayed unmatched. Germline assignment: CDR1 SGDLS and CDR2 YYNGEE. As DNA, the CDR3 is TGTGCCAGCAGCGTAGCTGGCCTAGCGGTAAACATTCAGTACTTC. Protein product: CASSVAGLAVNIQYF.

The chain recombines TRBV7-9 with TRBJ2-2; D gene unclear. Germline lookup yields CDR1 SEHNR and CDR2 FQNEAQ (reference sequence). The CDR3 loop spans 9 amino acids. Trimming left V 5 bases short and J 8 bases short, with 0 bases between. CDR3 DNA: TGTGCCAGCAGCGGGGAGCTGTTTTTT. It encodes CASSGELFF. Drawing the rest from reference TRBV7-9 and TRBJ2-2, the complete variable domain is DTGVSQNPRHKITKRGQNVTFRCDPISEHNRLYWYRQTLGQGPEFLTYFQNEAQLEKSRLLSDRFSAERPKGSFSTLEIQRTEQGDSAMYLCASSGELFFGEGSRLTVL.

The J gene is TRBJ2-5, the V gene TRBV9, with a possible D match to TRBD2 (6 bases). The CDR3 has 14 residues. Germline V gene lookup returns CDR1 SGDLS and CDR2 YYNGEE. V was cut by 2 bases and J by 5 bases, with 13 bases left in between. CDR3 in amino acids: CASSVALRGETQYF. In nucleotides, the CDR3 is TGTGCCAGCAGCGTTGCTCTTCGGGGGGAGACCCAGTACTTC.